The 32 T cell receptor beta chains below were found in one sample sequenced in a study of T cell changes during pregnancy in multiple sclerosis. Some clones are missing from TCRdb's copy, which holds only in-frame ones; the method was immunoSEQ multiplex PCR. The repertoire holds 95,000 to 110,000 clones, with roughly 93% as singletons. The material was peripheral blood, obtained after pregnancy. Receptors originate from a female donor with multiple sclerosis, enrolled in a pregnancy study.

This sequence joins TRBV4-1 and TRBJ2-7; 13 bases fit TRBD2. This CDR3 has 18 amino acids. Germline loops: CDR1 MGHRA, CDR2 YSYEKL. The J segment lost 2 bases and the V segment lost 2 bases, leaving 9 bases of the junction unmatched. The CDR3 loop reads CASSQQPTSGRPTYEQYF. The CDR3 DNA sequence: TGCGCCAGCAGCCAACAGCCGACTAGCGGGAGGCCGACCTACGAGCAGTACTTC.

The count of this clone is one. V gene TRBV27 combines with J gene TRBJ2-2; D is perhaps TRBD2 (6 bases). V was cut by 6 bases and J by 2 bases, with 10 bases left in between. The CDR3 extends over 14 amino acids. Germline assignment: CDR1 MNHEY and CDR2 SMNVEV (reference sequence). CDR3 coding DNA: TGTGCCAGCAGCCGGGAGCATAACACCGGGGAGCTGTTTTTT. Amino acid sequence: CASSREHNTGELFF.

The rearrangement links TRBV10-3 to TRBJ2-7, with 8 bases that match TRBD1. There are 14 residues in the CDR3. V dropped 9 bases and J dropped 0; count of bases not matched to a gene: 7. The V gene's germline CDR1 is ENHRY and CDR2 SYGVKD. The CDR3 DNA follows: TGTGCCATATCTAGGACAGGGAGCTCCTACGAGCAGTACTTC. Its protein is CAISRTGSSYEQYF.

This sequence joins TRBV4-2 and TRBJ2-3; 9 bases fit TRBD2. The CDR3 spans 15 residues. Germline-derived CDR1 and CDR2 are LGHNA and YNFKEQ. Trimming cost V 2 bases and J 2 bases; bases outside gene matches: 2. CDR3 in amino acids: CASSQRLAATDTQYF. The CDR3 nucleotides read TGTGCCAGCAGCCAAAGACTAGCGGCCACAGATACGCAGTATTTT.

This chain joins TRBV7-9 and TRBJ2-7; TRBD1 matches at 7 bases. V lost 0 bases to trimming and J lost 1 base; unmatched junction nucleotides: 6. Germline V gene data show CDR1 as SEHNR and CDR2 as FQNEAQ (reference sequence). The CDR3 covers 16 residues. CDR3 in amino acids: CASSLAGGPKSYEQYF. In DNA form, the CDR3 reads TGTGCCAGCAGCTTAGCAGGGGGCCCAAAATCCTACGAGCAGTACTTC.

The chain employs TRBV5-6 and TRBJ1-1, with TRBD1 as a possible D gene (5 bases). Trimming shortened V by 0 bases and J by 6 bases, and 12 bases separated the two germline ends. This CDR3 comprises 14 residues. Germline lookup yields CDR1 SGHDT and CDR2 YYEEEE. CDR3 nucleotide sequence: TGTGCCAGCAGCTTGGCCCTACAGGAGTCTGAAGCTTTCTTT. It yields the protein CASSLALQESEAFF.

This clone was picked up a small number of times. The chain employs TRBV5-4 and TRBJ1-1; the match to TRBD1 covers 7 bases. Germline trimming cut 4 bases from V and 2 bases from J; bases unmatched to any gene: 8. Germline CDR1 and CDR2: SGHNT and YYREEE (reference sequence). CDR3 size: 15 residues. CDR3 nucleotides: TGTGCCAGCAGCCAACAGACAGGGATTAACACTGAAGCTTTCTTT. Its translation: CASSQQTGINTEAFF.

This chain joins TRBV5-1 and TRBJ2-2; 7 nucleotides agree with TRBD2. This CDR3 is 16 amino acids long. J lost 2 bases, V lost 4 bases, and 8 bases had no gene match. Germline values: CDR1 SGHRS, CDR2 YFSETQ. The CDR3 coding sequence is TGCGCCAGCAGCCCTCGGGCGGGGGACAACACCGGGGAGCTGTTTTTT. Its protein product is CASSPRAGDNTGELFF.

J is TRBJ1-6 and V is TRBV6-6; a weak D match, TRBD1 (5 bases). In germline, CDR1 is MNHNY, CDR2 SVGAGI (reference sequence). This CDR3 spans 15 amino acids. Trimming pared 5 bases from V and 9 bases from J, leaving 17 bases between. The CDR3 region has the DNA TGTGCCAGCAGTGGCGGCCCAGGGAGGTTTTCACCCCTCCACTTT. Translated: CASSGGPGRFSPLHF.

The V gene is TRBV30, the J gene TRBJ2-7; 7 nucleotides align to TRBD2. V lost 4 bases, J lost 0 bases, and 9 bases stayed unmatched. The CDR3 runs 15 residues. Germline-derived CDR1 and CDR2 are GTSNPN and SVGIG (reference sequence). In DNA form, the CDR3 reads TGTGCCTGGACCGCGGAAGCGGGAAGCTCCTACGAGCAGTACTTC. It specifies CAWTAEAGSSYEQYF.

This clone was picked up one time. CDR3 region: CASSQVLVETQYF. As DNA, the CDR3 is TGCGCCAGCAGCCAAGTTCTAGTGGAGACCCAGTACTTC. The V call is TRBV4-1, the J call TRBJ2-5, with unresolved D. Germline V gives CDR1 MGHRA, CDR2 YSYEKL. The V end lost 1 base, the J end lost 5 bases, and 8 bases lay between the germline ends. The CDR3 totals 13 residues.

The V gene is TRBV11-2, the J gene TRBJ2-1, with TRBD2 matching 7 bases. J was trimmed by 2 bases and V by 5 bases; bases with no gene match: 12. The CDR3 is 17 amino acids. Germline values: CDR1 SGHAT, CDR2 FQNNGV. The CDR3: CASSPIWGGRTYNEQFF. The CDR3 bases are TGTGCCAGCAGCCCAATTTGGGGGGGTCGAACCTACAATGAGCAGTTCTTC.

The chain employs TRBV2 and TRBJ1-1; TRBD1 might be the D (5 bases). With 5 bases removed from V and 1 base from J, the gap between germline ends came to 11 bases. CDR3 length: 14 amino acids. Germline lookup yields CDR1 SNHLY and CDR2 FYNNEI. The CDR3 DNA reads as TGTGCCAGCAGTTTTCAGGGCTCGAACACTGAAGCTTTCTTT. This gives the protein CASSFQGSNTEAFF.

The gene calls are TRBV5-1 and TRBJ2-2, with D maybe TRBD2 (6 bases). This CDR3 spans 14 amino acids. Trimming took off 3 bases at V and 6 bases at J, with 12 bases between the two ends. Germline V CDR1 and CDR2: SGHRS, YFSETQ. The CDR3 spells CASSSGSFAGELFF. Here the CDR3 DNA reads TGCGCCAGCAGCTCCGGGAGCTTCGCCGGGGAGCTGTTTTTT.

The rearrangement links TRBV7-9 to TRBJ2-1, with TRBD2 identical over 10 bases. J gave up 7 bases and V 5 bases, and 8 bases lay outside the gene matches. The CDR3 runs 15 residues. The V gene's germline CDR1 is SEHNR and CDR2 FQNEAQ (reference sequence). The chain's CDR3 is CASSISGGAKNEQFF. For the CDR3, the DNA is TGTGCCAGCAGCATAAGCGGGGGGGCTAAAAATGAGCAGTTCTTC. Looking up the rest from reference TRBV7-9 and TRBJ2-1 gives the full variable domain: DTGVSQNPRHKITKRGQNVTFRCDPISEHNRLYWYRQTLGQGPEFLTYFQNEAQLEKSRLLSDRFSAERPKGSFSTLEIQRTEQGDSAMYLCASSISGGAKNEQFFGPGTRLTVL.

V and J are TRBV27 and TRBJ1-1; tentatively, D is TRBD1 (5 bases). V was clipped by 3 bases and J by 5 bases, with 22 bases between them. Germline V gene data show CDR1 as MNHEY and CDR2 as SMNVEV (reference sequence). This CDR3 has 17 residues. CDR3 region: CASSFYGVGGIQTEAFF. In DNA, the CDR3 is TGTGCCAGCAGTTTTTACGGGGTGGGGGGGATCCAGACTGAAGCTTTCTTT.

Only a few counts were recorded for this clone. The V gene is TRBV5-1, the J gene TRBJ1-3; no clear D gene. Looked up from germline, CDR1 is SGHRS and CDR2 is YFSETQ. The CDR3 covers 17 residues. The V end lost 2 bases, the J end lost 0 bases, and 15 bases lay between the germline ends. The CDR3 spells CASSFGEGSSSGNTIYF. CDR3 in DNA: TGCGCCAGCAGCTTCGGCGAGGGCTCAAGCTCTGGAAACACCATATATTTT.

This clone was observed a single time. J is TRBJ2-7 and V is TRBV5-4; a weak D match, TRBD2 (5 bases). The CDR3 runs 15 residues. V was pared by 4 bases and J by 1 base, with 15 bases between. Germline V gene data show CDR1 as SGHNT and CDR2 as YYREEE (reference sequence). For the CDR3, the DNA is TGTGCCAGCAGCCCTGAGCGGTTACGGTCCTACGAGCAGTACTTC. This codes for CASSPERLRSYEQYF. The full variable domain, its missing parts supplied by reference TRBV5-4 and TRBJ2-7, is ETGVTQSPTHLIKTRGQQVTLRCSSQSGHNTVSWYQQALGQGPQFIFQYYREEENGRGNFPPRFSGLQFPNYSSELNVNALELDDSALYLCASSPERLRSYEQYFGPGTRLTVT.

The chain recombines TRBV5-1 with TRBJ1-2; D possibly corresponds to TRBD1 (6 bases). V lost 4 bases and J lost 4, with 14 bases in between. The CDR3 is 14 amino acids. Germline-derived CDR1 and CDR2 are SGHRS and YFSETQ. The DNA of the CDR3 is TGCGCCAGCAGCGTCCGACAGGACCTCTATGGCTACACCTTC. The encoded protein is CASSVRQDLYGYTF.

V gene TRBV7-9 combines with J gene TRBJ2-1; maybe TRBD2 (7 bases). This CDR3 comprises 15 residues. Germline V gene data show CDR1 as SEHNR and CDR2 as FQNEAQ (reference sequence). The V and J ends lost 1 base and 7 bases respectively, with 14 bases between them. The CDR3 DNA reads as TGTGCCAGCAGCTTAGTGGCGGGGGCCCGGAATGAGCAGTTCTTC. Protein sequence: CASSLVAGARNEQFF.

The V call is TRBV15, the J call TRBJ2-2; possible D gene TRBD2, 6 bases. Looked up from germline, CDR1 is LNHNV and CDR2 is YYDKDF (reference sequence). V lost 9 bases and J 4 bases, leaving 12 bases between the germline ends. This CDR3 has 13 amino acids. The CDR3 spells CATQAGGTGELFF. In nucleotides, the CDR3 is TGTGCCACTCAGGCCGGGGGCACCGGGGAGCTGTTTTTT.

The chain carries TRBV7-3 and TRBJ2-3, with TRBD1 matching 11 bases. The CDR3 extends over 16 amino acids. V shed 5 bases and J 6 bases; nucleotides not matched to a gene: 10. CDR1 and CDR2 (germline): SGHTA, FQGTGA. CDR3 sequence (DNA): TGTGCCAGCAGCCGCCTGGGACAGGGGGTCCTTGATACGCAGTATTTT. Amino acids: CASSRLGQGVLDTQYF.

The rearrangement joins TRBV5-1 to TRBJ1-2; 8 nucleotides align to TRBD1. The CDR3 length is 14 residues. Germline-derived CDR1 and CDR2 are SGHRS and YFSETQ. J lost 6 bases, V lost 3 bases, and 7 bases had no gene match. This chain's CDR3 is CASSSGQGVHGYTF. The CDR3 nucleotides read TGCGCCAGCAGCTCTGGACAGGGAGTACATGGCTACACCTTC.

This chain connects TRBV10-3 to TRBJ1-4, with 7 bases fitting TRBD1. V trimming: 5 bases; J trimming: 3 bases; junction bases outside the gene matches: 6. The CDR3 is 15 amino acids. Germline V gene lookup returns CDR1 ENHRY and CDR2 SYGVKD. In DNA form, the CDR3 reads TGTGCCATCAGTCCAAGACAGGGAGCTAATGAAAAACTGTTTTTT. Translated: CAISPRQGANEKLFF.

The V call is TRBV2, the J call TRBJ2-2, with a weak D call TRBD1 (6 bases). Trimming pared 9 bases from V and 3 bases from J, leaving 11 bases between. This CDR3 has 13 amino acids. Looked up from germline, CDR1 is SNHLY and CDR2 is FYNNEI. The CDR3 spells CARTGQDTGELFF. The DNA for the CDR3 is TGTGCCAGAACAGGGCAGGACACCGGGGAGCTGTTTTTT. Combining the CDR3 with reference TRBV2 and TRBJ2-2 gives the whole variable domain EPEVTQTPSHQVTQMGQEVILRCVPISNHLYFYWYRQILGQKVEFLVSFYNNEISEKSEIFDDQFSVERPDGSNFTLKIRSTKLEDSAMYFCARTGQDTGELFFGEGSRLTVL.

The J gene is TRBJ2-6, the V gene TRBV7-2; TRBD1 agrees at 10 bases. This CDR3 is built from 17 residues. Losses at the gene ends were 4 bases for V and 0 bases for J; bases not matched to a gene: 3. CDR1 is SGHTA and CDR2 is FQGNSA in the germline V gene. CDR3 residues: CASSWTGGSSGANVLTF. For the CDR3, the DNA is TGTGCCAGCAGCTGGACAGGGGGGAGCTCTGGGGCCAACGTCCTGACTTTC.

This clone has a single count. The chain employs TRBV25-1 and TRBJ2-5; possible D gene TRBD1, 5 bases. The CDR3 has 15 residues. Trimming cost V 3 bases and J 0 bases, with 11 bases left between them. Germline assignment: CDR1 MGHDK and CDR2 SYGVNS. Here the CDR3 reads CASSDMTEYQETQYF. CDR3 nucleotides: TGTGCCAGCAGTGACATGACAGAATACCAAGAGACCCAGTACTTC.

The rearrangement joins TRBV7-2 to TRBJ1-1; no reliable D call. Germline V gives CDR1 SGHTA, CDR2 FQGNSA. CDR3 size: 14 residues. With 7 bases removed from V and 3 bases from J, the gap between germline ends came to 15 bases. CDR3 bases: TGTGCCAGCACCCCCAGTCCCGGGTACACTGAAGCTTTCTTT. It is translated as CASTPSPGYTEAFF.

The chain couples TRBV5-8 to TRBJ2-7, with 8 bases that match TRBD2. Trimming at V came to 2 bases and at J to 0 bases, leaving 4 bases not matched to a gene. Germline CDR1 and CDR2: SGHTS and YDEGEE. The CDR3 totals 15 residues. This CDR3 reads CASSFRGGSSYEQYF. For the CDR3, the DNA is TGTGCCAGCAGCTTTCGCGGGGGGTCCTCCTACGAGCAGTACTTC. The complete variable domain, with remaining parts taken from reference TRBV5-8 and TRBJ2-7, reads EAGVTQSPTHLIKTRGQQATLRCSPISGHTSVYWYQQALGLGLQFLLWYDEGEERNRGNFPPRFSGRQFPNYSSELNVNALELEDSALYLCASSFRGGSSYEQYFGPGTRLTVT.

Comments on this clone: The sample has other DNA sequences that encode this CDR3 too. The J gene is TRBJ2-1, the V gene TRBV11-3, with TRBD2 identical over 8 bases. V lost 1 base and J lost 6; bases outside the gene matches: 5. The germline V gene encodes CDR1 SGHNT and CDR2 YENEEA. The CDR3 is 15 amino acids. CDR3 sequence: CASSLGLAGSNEQFF. The CDR3 DNA reads TGTGCCAGCAGCTTAGGGCTAGCGGGCTCCAATGAGCAGTTCTTC.

V and J are TRBV5-1 and TRBJ1-2; D might be TRBD1 (5 bases). Between the trimmed V and J ends, which lost 0 bases and 7 bases, there was a span of 16 bases. The CDR3 runs 15 residues. Germline V CDR1 and CDR2: SGHRS, YFSETQ. The CDR3 region is CASSLDPGSIRGYTF. DNA of the CDR3: TGCGCCAGCAGCTTGGATCCAGGGTCTATACGTGGCTACACCTTC.

This chain joins TRBV7-2 and TRBJ2-5, with 8 bases aligning to TRBD2. The CDR3 totals 15 residues. J was trimmed by 1 base and V by 0 bases; bases with no gene match: 1. The V gene's germline CDR1 is SGHTA and CDR2 FQGNSA. CDR3 residues: CASSLAAGVQETQYF. CDR3 DNA sequence: TGTGCCAGCAGCTTAGCAGCGGGGGTCCAAGAGACCCAGTACTTC. The complete variable domain, with remaining parts taken from reference TRBV7-2 and TRBJ2-5, reads GAGVSQSPSNKVTEKGKDVELRCDPISGHTALYWYRQSLGQGLEFLIYFQGNSAPDKSGLPSDRFSAERTGGSVSTLTIQRTQQEDSAVYLCASSLAAGVQETQYFGPGTRLLVL.